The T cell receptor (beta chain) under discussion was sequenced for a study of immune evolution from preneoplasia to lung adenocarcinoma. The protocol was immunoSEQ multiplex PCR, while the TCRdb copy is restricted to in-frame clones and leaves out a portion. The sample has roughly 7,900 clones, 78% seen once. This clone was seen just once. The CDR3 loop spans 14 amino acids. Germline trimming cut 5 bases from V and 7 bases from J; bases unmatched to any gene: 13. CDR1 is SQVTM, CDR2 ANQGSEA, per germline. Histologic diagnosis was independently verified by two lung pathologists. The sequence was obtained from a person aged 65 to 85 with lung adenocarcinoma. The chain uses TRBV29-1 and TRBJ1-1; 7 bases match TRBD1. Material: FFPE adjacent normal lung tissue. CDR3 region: CSVQQGLGSVEAFF. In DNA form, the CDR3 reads TGCAGCGTTCAACAGGGGTTGGGGTCGGTTGAAGCTTTCTTT.